This T cell receptor (beta chain) was sequenced for a study of blood T cell repertoires in COVID-19. The count of this clone is one. Participants came from roughly 23 US areas, aged roughly 18 to 95 years. Sequencing used immunoSEQ multiplex PCR; TCRdb keeps in-frame clones, though not all of them. The sample lists fewer than 350,000 clones; roughly 89% were seen once. The CDR3 length is 14 residues. Per germline, CDR1 MNHEY and CDR2 SMNVEV (reference sequence). Trimming shortened V by 6 bases and J by 1 base, and 13 bases separated the two germline ends. This rearrangement joins TRBV27 to TRBJ2-7, with D perhaps TRBD1 (6 bases). The sequence was collected from a woman aged 40 to 55 who had recovered from COVID-19. Material for sequencing was PBMCs or T cells enriched from blood (not recorded which). CDR3 sequence: CASRAQGQSYEQYF. The DNA of the CDR3 is TGTGCCAGCAGAGCACAGGGTCAGTCCTACGAGCAGTACTTC.